This is a list of T cell receptor beta chains from one sample in a study of blood T cell repertoires in COVID-19. The method was immunoSEQ multiplex PCR; TCRdb's version includes in-frame clones alone and lacks a portion of them. The table records roughly 130,000 clones, more than 60% of them present only once. Sequencing input: peripheral blood. All receptors derive from a man in his fifties with acute or convalescent COVID-19. CDR3s include the opening cysteine and the closing phenylalanine or tryptophan. The order of the fields is V gene, J gene, CDR3 protein.

TRBV10-3	TRBJ2-5	CAISPSGGQETQYF
TRBV5-1	TRBJ2-5	CASSRPGIQETQYF
TRBV29-1	TRBJ2-1	CSVEGTGGSYNEQFF
TRBV5-1	TRBJ2-5	CASSLAWLAQETQYF
TRBV5-1	TRBJ1-3	CASSLGDRVTPGNTIYF
TRBV5-6	TRBJ1-4	CASSLDGGTGGGKLFF
TRBV12-3/TRBV12-4	TRBJ1-6	CACSVSSEPLHF
TRBV11-2	TRBJ2-7	CASSLVTGWNEQYF
TRBV7-3	TRBJ1-3	CASSPGQDSNTIYF
TRBV6-5	TRBJ1-1	CASSYSFQGATEAFF
TRBV6-6	TRBJ2-5	CASSYSVEPSQETQYF
TRBV5-1	TRBJ2-3	CASRPTSGGDTQYF
TRBV6-1	TRBJ2-7	CASSDQGWEQYF
TRBV12-5	TRBJ1-6	CASGLALNSPLHF
TRBV5-4	TRBJ1-5	CASSTDSGGGGNQPQHF
TRBV6-1	TRBJ1-5	CASSEGQGNQPQHF
TRBV7-9	TRBJ2-7	CASSLGGSGKQYF
TRBV11-2	TRBJ2-3	CASSSGGGSGGTDTQYF
TRBV30	TRBJ2-5	CAWSVDRGDGRMETQYF
TRBV29-1	TRBJ2-5	CSVRGGETQYF
TRBV19	TRBJ2-1	CASSIGGGNEQFF
TRBV5-1	TRBJ1-1	CASSLVEGVEAFF
TRBV14	TRBJ2-1	CASSQVERGALVF
TRBV19	TRBJ1-2	CARLDRGVGYTF
TRBV5-6	TRBJ1-2	CASRRTGPGGYTF
TRBV4-2	TRBJ1-3	CASSQGQGAGNTIYF